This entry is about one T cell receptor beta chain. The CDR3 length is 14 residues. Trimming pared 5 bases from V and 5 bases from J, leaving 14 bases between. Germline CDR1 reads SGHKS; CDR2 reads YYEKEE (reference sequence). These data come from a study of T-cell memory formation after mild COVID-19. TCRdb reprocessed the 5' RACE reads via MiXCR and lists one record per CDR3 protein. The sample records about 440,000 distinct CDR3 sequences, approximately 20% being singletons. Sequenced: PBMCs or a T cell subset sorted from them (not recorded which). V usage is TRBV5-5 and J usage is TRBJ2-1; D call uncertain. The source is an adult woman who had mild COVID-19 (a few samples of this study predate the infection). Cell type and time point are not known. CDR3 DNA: TGTGCCAGCAGATTTACCGACAACAACAATGAGCAGTTCTTC. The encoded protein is CASRFTDNNNEQFF.